This TCR beta chain was identified in a study of a mutant IDH1 vaccine in newly diagnosed glioma. Study in general: Earlier therapy was either radiotherapy, temozolomide, or both, and most got both.

Study conclusions and caveats: Apparently, pseudoprogression bore no relation to changes among the top peripheral T cell clonotypes.

As regards this clone: The antigen is unknown.

Germline CDR1 and CDR2: MNHNS and SASEGT. This CDR3 comprises 15 residues. The germline V and J ends were trimmed by 2 bases and 5 bases, with 13 bases remaining between them. The time point was: week 5, during vaccination. A single vaccine dose contained 300 ug of mutant IDH1 20-mer peptide, and topical imiquimod was used with it. New WHO grade 3 or 4 IDH1-mutant, ATRX-lost astrocytomas were present in all donors. Only in-frame clones appear in the TCRdb table, and some are missing; sequencing was by immunoSEQ multiplex PCR. The repertoire holds 25,000 to 30,000 clones, with roughly 84% as singletons.

This TCR came from a man in his forties with glioma. Some clones in this sample may be carry-over from other donors' samples. The V gene is TRBV6-1, the J gene TRBJ1-5, with D tentatively TRBD1 (5 bases). This sample comprised PBMCs, obtained from a glioma patient whose treatment included an IDH1 peptide vaccine. This CDR3 is CASSEFLGGYQPQHF. The CDR3 DNA follows: TGTGCCAGCAGTGAATTTTTGGGGGGTTATCAGCCCCAGCATTTT.